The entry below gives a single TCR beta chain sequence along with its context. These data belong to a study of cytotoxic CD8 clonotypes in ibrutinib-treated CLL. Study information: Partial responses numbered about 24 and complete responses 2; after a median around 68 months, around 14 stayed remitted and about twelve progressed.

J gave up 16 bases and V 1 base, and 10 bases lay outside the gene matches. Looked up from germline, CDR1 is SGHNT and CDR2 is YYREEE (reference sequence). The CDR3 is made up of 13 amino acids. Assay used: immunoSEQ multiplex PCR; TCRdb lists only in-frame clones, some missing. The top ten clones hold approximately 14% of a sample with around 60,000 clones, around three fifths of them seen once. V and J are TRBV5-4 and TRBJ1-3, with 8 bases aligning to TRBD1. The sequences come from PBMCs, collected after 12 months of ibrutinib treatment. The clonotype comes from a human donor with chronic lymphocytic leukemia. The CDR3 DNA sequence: TGTGCCAGCAGCTTGTGGGGGACAGGTTTTGGGTATTTT. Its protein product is CASSLWGTGFGYF.